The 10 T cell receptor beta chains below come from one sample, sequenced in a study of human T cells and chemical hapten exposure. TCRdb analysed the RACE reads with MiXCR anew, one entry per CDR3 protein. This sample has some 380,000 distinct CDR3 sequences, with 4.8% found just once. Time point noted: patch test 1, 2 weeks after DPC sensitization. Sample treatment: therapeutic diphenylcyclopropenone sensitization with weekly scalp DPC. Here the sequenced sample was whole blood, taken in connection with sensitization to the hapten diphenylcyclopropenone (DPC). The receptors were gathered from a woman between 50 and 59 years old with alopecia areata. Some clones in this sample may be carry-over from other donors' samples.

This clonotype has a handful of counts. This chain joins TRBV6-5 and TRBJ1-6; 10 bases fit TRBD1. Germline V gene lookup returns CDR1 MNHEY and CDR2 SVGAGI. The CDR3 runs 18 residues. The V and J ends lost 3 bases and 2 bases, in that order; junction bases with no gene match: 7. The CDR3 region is CASSYSDRGPAYNSPLHF. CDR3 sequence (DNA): TGTGCCAGCAGTTATTCAGACAGGGGGCCCGCCTATAATTCACCCCTCCACTTT.

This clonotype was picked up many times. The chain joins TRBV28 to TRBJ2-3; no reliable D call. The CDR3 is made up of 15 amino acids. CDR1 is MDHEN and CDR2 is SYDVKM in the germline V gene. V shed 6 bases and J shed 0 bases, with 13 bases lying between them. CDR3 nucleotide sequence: TGTGCCAGCAGGGATAGCCTGTTAAGCACAGATACGCAGTATTTT. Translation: CASRDSLLSTDTQYF.

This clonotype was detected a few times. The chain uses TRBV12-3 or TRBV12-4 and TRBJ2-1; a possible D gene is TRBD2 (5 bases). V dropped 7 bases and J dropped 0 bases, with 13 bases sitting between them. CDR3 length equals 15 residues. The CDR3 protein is CASTTRESSYNEQFF. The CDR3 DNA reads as TGTGCCAGCACCACGAGGGAGAGCTCCTACAATGAGCAGTTCTTC.

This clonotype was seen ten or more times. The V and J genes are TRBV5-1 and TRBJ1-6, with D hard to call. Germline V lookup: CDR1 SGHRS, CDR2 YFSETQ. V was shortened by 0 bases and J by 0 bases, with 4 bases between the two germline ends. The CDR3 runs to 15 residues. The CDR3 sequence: CASSLGDSYNSPLHF. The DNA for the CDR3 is TGCGCCAGCAGCTTGGGGGACTCCTATAATTCACCCCTCCACTTT.

The CDR3 protein is CASSVVRGSEAFF. In DNA form, the CDR3 reads TGTGCCAGCAGCGTAGTCAGGGGCTCGGAAGCTTTCTTT. The chain is built from TRBV9 and TRBJ1-1; D possibly corresponds to TRBD1 (6 bases). The CDR3 spans 13 residues. Trimming left V 0 bases short and J 8 bases short, with 11 bases between. In germline, CDR1 is SGDLS, CDR2 YYNGEE.

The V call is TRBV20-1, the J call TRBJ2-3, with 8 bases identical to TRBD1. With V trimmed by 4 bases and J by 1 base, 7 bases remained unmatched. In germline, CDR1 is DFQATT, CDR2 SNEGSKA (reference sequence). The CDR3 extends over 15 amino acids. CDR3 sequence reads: CSAMVTGVRTDTQYF. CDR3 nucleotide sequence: TGCAGTGCTATGGTGACAGGGGTACGCACAGATACGCAGTATTTT.

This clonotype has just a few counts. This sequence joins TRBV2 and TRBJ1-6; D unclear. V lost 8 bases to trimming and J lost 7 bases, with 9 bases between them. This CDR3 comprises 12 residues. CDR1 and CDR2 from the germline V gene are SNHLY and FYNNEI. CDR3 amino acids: CASGIGNSPLHF. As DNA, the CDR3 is TGTGCCAGCGGGATTGGAAATTCACCCCTCCACTTT.

The CDR3 DNA is TGTGCCAGCAGCCCCAGGACAGGGGGCGGCGGGGAGCTGTTTTTT. It codes for CASSPRTGGGGELFF. The V and J genes are TRBV9 and TRBJ2-2; the match to TRBD1 covers 11 bases. V lost 4 bases and J lost 7; bases outside the gene matches: 6. This CDR3 region has 15 residues. From germline, CDR1 is SGDLS and CDR2 YYNGEE.

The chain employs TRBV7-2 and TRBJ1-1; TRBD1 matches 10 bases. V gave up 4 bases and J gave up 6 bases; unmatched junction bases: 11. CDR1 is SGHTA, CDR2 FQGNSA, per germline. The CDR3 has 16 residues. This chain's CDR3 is CASSYRPGQGSAEAFF. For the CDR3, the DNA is TGTGCCAGCAGCTACAGGCCGGGACAGGGGTCCGCTGAAGCTTTCTTT.

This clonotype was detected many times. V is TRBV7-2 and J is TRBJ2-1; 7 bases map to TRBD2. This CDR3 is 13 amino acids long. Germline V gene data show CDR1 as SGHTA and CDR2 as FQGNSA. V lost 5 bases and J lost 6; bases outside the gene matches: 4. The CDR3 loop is CASSIGLVNEQFF. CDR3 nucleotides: TGTGCCAGCAGCATCGGACTAGTCAATGAGCAGTTCTTC.